The 13 T cell receptor beta chains below come from one sample, sequenced in a study of shared clonotypes between healthy human individuals. Using immunoSEQ multiplex PCR, the repertoire was profiled, and TCRdb retains in-frame clones only, with some absent. The data contain roughly 1,800,000 clones, roughly 94% of them singletons. Naive CD8 cells, CD45RO-negative and positively selected for CCR7, excluded terminally differentiated effector memory CD45RA+ cells. Sequenced: naive CD8+ T cells sorted from blood. The receptors originated from a man younger than 35 in good health.

V and J are TRBV9 and TRBJ2-1; D is uncertain. The CDR3 contains 14 residues. CDR1 and CDR2 (germline): SGDLS, YYNGEE. Between the trimmed V and J ends, which lost 3 bases and 0 bases, there was a span of 7 bases. This CDR3 is CASSGASSYNEQFF. CDR3 bases: TGTGCCAGCAGCGGGGCGAGCTCCTACAATGAGCAGTTCTTC.

On this clone itself: Other DNA sequences in this sample translate to the same CDR3. The V and J genes are TRBV6-5 and TRBJ1-5, with a possible D match to TRBD1 (5 bases). Germline loops: CDR1 MNHEY, CDR2 SVGAGI. This CDR3 comprises 14 residues. V lost 5 bases and J lost 1, with 9 bases in between. The CDR3 DNA reads TGTGCCAGCAGTCAAGGGGCGAGCAATCAGCCCCAGCATTTT. It translates to CASSQGASNQPQHF.

The chain employs TRBV5-1 and TRBJ2-1, with D perhaps being TRBD1 or TRBD2 (5 bases each). V was clipped by 0 bases and J by 9 bases, with 10 bases between them. Germline CDR1 reads SGHRS; CDR2 reads YFSETQ. The CDR3 has 13 amino acids. The CDR3 is CASSLGGRGEQFF. CDR3 sequence (DNA): TGCGCCAGCAGCTTGGGGGGACGCGGTGAGCAGTTCTTC.

The gene calls are TRBV4-1 and TRBJ1-1, with no clear D. The length of the CDR3 is 13 residues. Germline loops: CDR1 MGHRA, CDR2 YSYEKL. Trimming pared 1 base from V and 4 bases from J, leaving 7 bases between. CDR3 bases: TGCGCCAGCAGCCAAGCCGGTTTCACTGAAGCTTTCTTT. It encodes CASSQAGFTEAFF.

This chain uses TRBV2 with TRBJ2-5; 9 nucleotides align to TRBD2. Germline V CDR1 and CDR2: SNHLY, FYNNEI. The CDR3 runs to 18 residues. Trimming took 3 bases from V and 5 from J; bases not matched to a gene: 16. The CDR3: CASSEAAGGPPQRETQYF. Here the CDR3 DNA reads TGTGCCAGCAGTGAGGCGGCGGGGGGGCCCCCGCAGAGGGAGACCCAGTACTTC.

J is TRBJ2-3 and V is TRBV2, with D possibly TRBD2 on 5 matching bases. Germline V gives CDR1 SNHLY, CDR2 FYNNEI. This CDR3 spans 17 amino acids. V lost 2 bases and J 0 bases, leaving 15 bases between the germline ends. CDR3: CASSEWNVEVSTDTQYF. CDR3 coding DNA: TGTGCCAGCAGTGAATGGAACGTGGAGGTGAGCACAGATACGCAGTATTTT. Drawing the rest from reference TRBV2 and TRBJ2-3, the complete variable domain is EPEVTQTPSHQVTQMGQEVILRCVPISNHLYFYWYRQILGQKVEFLVSFYNNEISEKSEIFDDQFSVERPDGSNFTLKIRSTKLEDSAMYFCASSEWNVEVSTDTQYFGPGTRLTVL.

The V and J genes are TRBV10-3 and TRBJ2-7, with D perhaps TRBD2 (7 bases). The CDR3 consists of 17 residues. Looked up from germline, CDR1 is ENHRY and CDR2 is SYGVKD. V was cut by 0 bases and J by 2 bases, with 17 bases left in between. The CDR3 reads CAISESREAGAAYEQYF. In nucleotides, the CDR3 is TGTGCCATCAGTGAGTCGCGCGAGGCGGGGGCGGCCTACGAGCAGTACTTC.

Comment on this clone: The same CDR3 can be traced to other DNA sequences in this sample. V and J are TRBV7-9 and TRBJ1-1; 7 positions match TRBD1. With V trimmed by 0 bases and J by 5 bases, 6 bases remained unmatched. Germline lookup yields CDR1 SEHNR and CDR2 FQNEAQ (reference sequence). This CDR3 spans 15 amino acids. The CDR3 loop is CASSLAQGGGTEAFF. In nucleotides, the CDR3 is TGTGCCAGCAGCTTAGCGCAGGGGGGCGGAACTGAAGCTTTCTTT.

The chain recombines TRBV9 with TRBJ2-7; perhaps D is TRBD1 or TRBD2 (5 bases each). With 4 bases removed from V and 7 bases from J, the gap between germline ends came to 12 bases. CDR3 length: 12 residues. Germline V gene data show CDR1 as SGDLS and CDR2 as YYNGEE. CDR3 in DNA: TGTGCCAGCAGCCCCTGGGGCGGGGAGCAGTACTTC. It encodes CASSPWGGEQYF.

CDR3 sequence reads: CASSSYRLELADTQYF. The CDR3 DNA reads as TGTGCCAGCAGCTCCTACCGTCTAGAGTTAGCGGATACGCAGTATTTT. The chain carries TRBV2 and TRBJ2-3, with D perhaps TRBD2 (5 bases). V lost 6 bases and J lost 6, with 22 bases in between. The CDR3 length is 16 residues. The V gene's germline CDR1 is SNHLY and CDR2 FYNNEI.

This chain links TRBV21-1 with TRBJ2-7; the table's TRBD2 call for D was not verified on the DNA. TRBV21-1 is a pseudogene segment. The CDR3 sequence is 16 residues long. The CDR3 loop is CASSKGRLAGWYEQYF. In DNA, the CDR3 is TGTGCCAGCAGCAAAGGTCGCCTAGCGGGATGGTACGAGCAGTACTTC.

The CDR3 here is CASHRTSGSDYEQYF. CDR3 nucleotides: TGTGCCAGCCACCGGACTAGCGGGAGTGACTACGAGCAGTACTTC. V usage is TRBV27 and J usage is TRBJ2-7; 13 bases match TRBD2. The trim removed 8 bases at V and 3 bases at J, leaving 7 bases unmatched. CDR1 is MNHEY and CDR2 is SMNVEV in the germline V gene (reference sequence). This CDR3 is 15 amino acids long.

About this clone itself: Other DNA sequences in the same sample also yield this CDR3. The chain couples TRBV6-1 to TRBJ2-3; perhaps TRBD2 as D (6 bases). V gave up 2 bases and J gave up 3 bases, with 15 bases separating them. The germline V gene has CDR1 MNHNS and CDR2 SASEGT. CDR3 length equals 16 residues. The CDR3 protein is CASSELGGSSTDTQYF. CDR3 coding DNA: TGTGCCAGCAGTGAACTGGGGGGTTCCTCGACAGATACGCAGTATTTT.